The next 14 T cell receptor beta chains were all read from a single sample in a study of cytomegalovirus exposure and HLA in healthy donors. 60 Vbeta and 13 Jbeta primers were used in PCR. Sequencing was performed with immunoSEQ multiplex PCR; in TCRdb, only in-frame clones are kept and a portion is missing. The sample carries roughly 110,000 clones, around 64% recorded once. The sequencing sample was made of PBMCs. The receptors were gathered from a woman in her 30s in good health and CMV-seronegative.

The table lists this clone with a few counts. This chain connects TRBV28 to TRBJ1-2, with D uncertain. The CDR3 loop spans 12 amino acids. Germline-derived CDR1 and CDR2 are MDHEN and SYDVKM. The V gene lost 6 bases and the J gene lost 8 bases, with 13 bases spanning the gap. The CDR3 loop is CASSQLQAGYTF. The CDR3 DNA reads TGTGCCAGCAGCCAACTCCAGGCCGGCTACACCTTC.

The chain carries TRBV28 and TRBJ2-1; 11 bases match TRBD2. This CDR3 is 17 amino acids long. CDR1 MDHEN and CDR2 SYDVKM come from the germline V gene. Germline trimming cut 8 bases from V and 12 bases from J; bases unmatched to any gene: 21. For the CDR3, the DNA is TGTGCCAGCGCCAATGGGGCTACTAGCGGGAGCGCAACAGGGCAGTTCTTC. It translates to CASANGATSGSATGQFF.

This chain uses TRBV11-2 with TRBJ2-7; 10 nucleotides line up with TRBD2. The CDR3 covers 15 residues. Trimming removed 5 bases from V and 2 bases from J; junction bases left unmatched: 6. CDR1 is SGHAT and CDR2 is FQNNGV in the germline V gene. The CDR3 sequence is CASSTGLADTYEQYF. For the CDR3, the DNA is TGTGCCAGCAGCACAGGACTAGCGGATACCTACGAGCAGTACTTC.

The V call is TRBV5-6, the J call TRBJ2-7; a weak D match, TRBD2 (5 bases). Germline-derived CDR1 and CDR2 are SGHDT and YYEEEE. V was cut by 1 base and J by 3 bases, with 14 bases left in between. This CDR3 spans 15 amino acids. CDR3 nucleotides: TGTGCCAGCAGCTTGATCCGGGGTACATACTACGAGCAGTACTTC. Protein product: CASSLIRGTYYEQYF.

This clone was counted once. V gene TRBV30 combines with J gene TRBJ1-6; the match to TRBD1 covers 7 bases. This CDR3 has 18 residues. Germline lookup yields CDR1 GTSNPN and CDR2 SVGIG (reference sequence). V was clipped by 0 bases and J by 6 bases; unmatched bases: 14. The CDR3 DNA follows: TGTGCCTGGAGTGTCTCCCTGGTAAGACAGGGAACTAATTCACCCCTCCACTTT. It encodes CAWSVSLVRQGTNSPLHF.

This clone was seen once. This chain connects TRBV10-3 to TRBJ2-1, with 12 bases that match TRBD2. CDR3 length equals 14 residues. CDR1 is ENHRY and CDR2 is SYGVKD in the germline V gene. V shed 7 bases and J 6 bases; nucleotides not matched to a gene: 4. The CDR3 DNA reads as TGTGCCATCAAGACGACTAGCGGGAGCAATGAGCAGTTCTTC. Translating gives CAIKTTSGSNEQFF.

This clone has only a few counts. The V and J genes are TRBV6-4 and TRBJ2-3; TRBD2 matches 9 bases. V dropped 4 bases and J dropped 4; count of bases not matched to a gene: 6. The CDR3 has 15 residues. Germline CDR1 reads MRHNA; CDR2 reads SNTAGT. The CDR3 DNA follows: TGTGCCAGCAGTGGCGAAGGCGGGAGGGCAGATACGCAGTATTTT. Protein product: CASSGEGGRADTQYF.

The V and J genes are TRBV18 and TRBJ1-5; no definite D call. Trimming took 8 bases from V and 3 from J, leaving 11 bases between them. The CDR3 has 13 amino acids. Germline-derived CDR1 and CDR2 are KGHSH and LQKENI. In DNA form, the CDR3 reads TGTGCCAGCCTCACTTCCCCCAATCAGCCCCAGCATTTT. It specifies CASLTSPNQPQHF.

Only a few counts were recorded for this clone. This chain uses TRBV6-5 with TRBJ2-7, with D possibly TRBD2 on 6 matching bases. In germline, CDR1 is MNHEY, CDR2 SVGAGI. V was trimmed by 2 bases and J by 9 bases, leaving 14 bases between them. The CDR3 contains 13 residues. The CDR3 bases are TGTGCCAGCAGTTACACGGGACTTCGTCCGCAGTACTTC. Translating gives CASSYTGLRPQYF.

The genes are TRBV7-3 and TRBJ2-1; D may be TRBD2 (6 bases). This CDR3 spans 13 amino acids. V lost 5 bases and J 4 bases, leaving 9 bases between the germline ends. Germline values: CDR1 SGHTA, CDR2 FQGTGA. The CDR3 nucleotides are TGTGCCAGCAGCATCGGACTATACAATGAGCAGTTCTTC. Its protein is CASSIGLYNEQFF. The whole variable domain, filled in from reference TRBV7-3 and TRBJ2-1, reads GAGVSQTPSNKVTEKGKYVELRCDPISGHTALYWYRQSLGQGPEFLIYFQGTGAADDSGLPNDRFFAVRPEGSVSTLKIQRTERGDSAVYLCASSIGLYNEQFFGPGTRLTVL.

The sample holds a few counts of this clone. DNA for the CDR3: TGTGCCAGCGGACTAGCGGGCCTCACCGGGGAGCTGTTTTTT. Residues: CASGLAGLTGELFF. The chain combines TRBV28 with TRBJ2-2, with TRBD2 matching over 11 bases. The CDR3 extends over 14 amino acids. Germline CDR1 MDHEN, CDR2 SYDVKM. V lost 8 bases to trimming and J lost 4 bases; unmatched junction nucleotides: 3.

This chain uses TRBV10-3 with TRBJ2-2; the match to TRBD2 covers 14 bases. Germline V gene data show CDR1 as ENHRY and CDR2 as SYGVKD. The CDR3 length is 16 residues. Trimming cost V 6 bases and J 4 bases; bases outside gene matches: 4. DNA of the CDR3: TGTGCCATCAGGGGGACTAGCGGGAGAGGCACCGGGGAGCTGTTTTTT. Protein product: CAIRGTSGRGTGELFF.

This clone came up once. The J gene is TRBJ2-7, the V gene TRBV7-6; D possibly corresponds to TRBD1 (5 bases). V lost 5 bases, J lost 0 bases, and 11 bases lay in between. In germline, CDR1 is SGHVS, CDR2 FNYEAQ. The CDR3 runs 14 residues. CDR3 amino acids: CASSALGVSYEQYF. The CDR3 DNA reads as TGTGCCAGCAGCGCCCTAGGGGTCTCCTACGAGCAGTACTTC. Complete variable domain (other parts from reference TRBV7-6 and TRBJ2-7): GAGVSQSPRYKVTKRGQDVALRCDPISGHVSLYWYRQALGQGPEFLTYFNYEAQQDKSGLPNDRFSAERPEGSISTLTIQRTEQRDSAMYRCASSALGVSYEQYFGPGTRLTVT.

This chain uses TRBV27 with TRBJ2-2, with 8 bases matching TRBD1. The germline V gene has CDR1 MNHEY and CDR2 SMNVEV (reference sequence). With V trimmed by 4 bases and J by 6 bases, 7 bases remained unmatched. The length of the CDR3 is 15 residues. Here the CDR3 DNA reads TGTGCCAGCAGTTCTGGACAGGGTAACGCCGGGGAGCTGTTTTTT. Residues: CASSSGQGNAGELFF.